The 18 T cell receptor beta chains presented below share a single source sample, sequenced in a study of Ad26.COV2.S vaccination and SARS-CoV-2 variants (dated by TCRdb to 2020 to 2022). In light of the paper, this sample's treatment or condition label describes: some 19 received Ad26.COV2.S at low or high dose, single or two shots; five or six received placebo; per-sample allocation not given. Repertoires of vaccine and placebo recipients were sequenced from samples collected on day 63 after the first injection. Library method: the immunoSEQ multiplex PCR assay. TCRdb retrieved this table from immuneACCESS and kept in-frame rearrangements only. Not all clones are present; in checked studies, unresolved V genes account for under half, and no reason is known for the remainder. This sample holds hundreds of thousands of clones; roughly 87% were observed only once. Roughly 3.1% of the sample is held by the ten biggest clonotypes.

The specimen comprised peripheral blood, sampled in a trial of Ad26.COV2.S vaccine versus placebo. These receptors all come from a person between 18 and 65 years old who received the Ad26.COV2.S COVID-19 vaccine or a placebo.

This sequence joins TRBV5-4 and TRBJ1-2; no clear D. Germline V CDR1 and CDR2: SGHNT, YYREEE (reference sequence). V was trimmed by 0 bases and J by 8 bases, leaving 8 bases between them. This CDR3 comprises 12 residues. The CDR3 loop reads CASSLAQRGYTF. Here the CDR3 DNA reads TGTGCCAGCAGCTTGGCTCAAAGGGGCTACACCTTC.

The chain uses TRBV5-6 and TRBJ1-5; D gene unclear. The germline V gene has CDR1 SGHDT and CDR2 YYEEEE. The CDR3 is 14 amino acids. The V and J ends lost 4 bases and 6 bases respectively, with 14 bases between them. CDR3 protein: CASSPGLGSQPQHF. The CDR3 bases are TGTGCCAGCAGCCCGGGCCTCGGGAGTCAGCCCCAGCATTTT.

This chain uses TRBV19 with TRBJ2-3; 10 bases are a match to TRBD2. V trimming: 5 bases; J trimming: 5 bases; junction bases outside the gene matches: 13. The CDR3 totals 17 residues. Germline V CDR1 and CDR2: LNHDA, SQIVND (reference sequence). CDR3 bases: TGTGCCAGTAGTTCGGCCCTCATTAGCGGGGGGTTAGATACGCAGTATTTT. Amino acids: CASSSALISGGLDTQYF. Full variable domain (rest looked up from reference TRBV19 and TRBJ2-3): DGGITQSPKYLFRKEGQNVTLSCEQNLNHDAMYWYRQDPGQGLRLIYYSQIVNDFQKGDIAEGYSVSREKKESFPLTVTSAQKNPTAFYLCASSSALISGGLDTQYFGPGTRLTVL.

The chain combines TRBV2 with TRBJ1-2; 10 bases align to TRBD1. The germline gives CDR1 SNHLY, CDR2 FYNNEI. J was trimmed by 7 bases and V by 3 bases; bases with no gene match: 5. The CDR3 has 14 residues. The CDR3 DNA reads TGTGCCAGCAGTGACGGACAGGGGGTTTTTGGCTACACCTTC. Amino acids: CASSDGQGVFGYTF.

The chain recombines TRBV6-2 or TRBV6-3 with TRBJ2-7; D not certain. Germline CDR1 is MNHEY and CDR2 is SVGEGT. CDR3 length: 11 amino acids. V lost 6 bases to trimming and J lost 0 bases, with 3 bases between them. CDR3 DNA sequence: TGTGCCAGCAGCCGCTCCTACGAGCAGTACTTC. Encoded protein: CASSRSYEQYF.

The rearrangement links TRBV7-2 to TRBJ1-2; TRBD1 matches 7 bases. The CDR3 spans 16 residues. Germline loops: CDR1 SGHTA, CDR2 FQGNSA. V trimming: 0 bases; J trimming: 0 bases; junction bases outside the gene matches: 4. In DNA, the CDR3 is TGTGCCAGCAGCTTAGCGCTGGGGACAGCTAACTATGGCTACACCTTC. Translation gives CASSLALGTANYGYTF. Full variable domain (missing parts from reference TRBV7-2 and TRBJ1-2): GAGVSQSPSNKVTEKGKDVELRCDPISGHTALYWYRQSLGQGLEFLIYFQGNSAPDKSGLPSDRFSAERTGGSVSTLTIQRTQQEDSAVYLCASSLALGTANYGYTFGSGTRLTVV.

V gene TRBV9 combines with J gene TRBJ2-7; no clear D. Germline V CDR1 and CDR2: SGDLS, YYNGEE. The V end was cut by 0 bases, the J end by 1 base, with 8 bases between. The CDR3 extends over 14 amino acids. The CDR3 DNA is TGTGCCAGCAGCGTAGGTACTAAATCCTACGAGCAGTACTTC. Protein product: CASSVGTKSYEQYF.

CDR3 DNA: TGTGCCAGTAGTATAGAAACAGGGGGTCCCTACGAGCAGTACTTC. Residues: CASSIETGGPYEQYF. The V and J genes are TRBV19 and TRBJ2-7, with 8 bases lining up with TRBD1. Losses at the gene ends were 0 bases for V and 2 bases for J; bases not matched to a gene: 3. This CDR3 is built from 15 residues. The germline gives CDR1 LNHDA, CDR2 SQIVND (reference sequence).

This clone has only one observation. The chain links TRBV19 to TRBJ1-5; no clear D gene. This CDR3 has 14 residues. Deletions cut 2 bases from V and 0 bases from J, with 5 bases between. The germline V gene has CDR1 LNHDA and CDR2 SQIVND (reference sequence). Written as DNA, the CDR3 is TGTGCCAGTAGTATAATGGATAGCAATCAGCCCCAGCATTTT. Amino acids: CASSIMDSNQPQHF. The full variable domain, its missing parts supplied by reference TRBV19 and TRBJ1-5, is DGGITQSPKYLFRKEGQNVTLSCEQNLNHDAMYWYRQDPGQGLRLIYYSQIVNDFQKGDIAEGYSVSREKKESFPLTVTSAQKNPTAFYLCASSIMDSNQPQHFGDGTRLSIL.

The chain recombines TRBV4-1 with TRBJ2-7; possibly TRBD2 for D (5 bases). The V gene lost 0 bases and the J gene lost 7 bases, with 13 bases spanning the gap. Per germline, CDR1 MGHRA and CDR2 YSYEKL. This CDR3 comprises 14 residues. The CDR3 DNA follows: TGCGCCAGCAGCCAAGACAGCGGACGTCGAGAGCAGTACTTC. Amino acid sequence: CASSQDSGRREQYF.

The chain employs TRBV5-4 and TRBJ2-6; the D is unclear. The V end was cut by 4 bases, the J end by 4 bases, with 12 bases between. Germline CDR1 is SGHNT and CDR2 is YYREEE (reference sequence). This CDR3 contains 15 residues. The CDR3 is CASSLGSGGANVLTF. Here the CDR3 DNA reads TGTGCCAGCAGCCTCGGGTCCGGGGGGGCCAACGTCCTGACTTTC.

This clone appeared once. This chain connects TRBV24-1 to TRBJ2-3; maybe TRBD1 (6 bases). The germline gives CDR1 KGHDR, CDR2 SFDVKD. The length of the CDR3 is 13 residues. V was pared by 9 bases and J by 5 bases, with 14 bases between. The chain's CDR3 is CATSGPRGDTQYF. The CDR3 DNA follows: TGTGCCACCTCGGGACCCAGGGGAGATACGCAGTATTTT.

The V gene is TRBV11-2, the J gene TRBJ2-3; D unresolved. With 0 bases removed from V and 7 bases from J, the gap between germline ends came to 20 bases. Germline CDR1 SGHAT, CDR2 FQNNGV. The CDR3 has 17 amino acids. CDR3 sequence: CASSLDPGPGSRNTQYF. The CDR3 region has the DNA TGTGCCAGCAGCTTAGACCCCGGGCCAGGTTCGAGAAATACGCAGTATTTT.

The rearrangement links TRBV5-1 to TRBJ2-1, with 12 bases fitting TRBD2. The V gene's germline CDR1 is SGHRS and CDR2 YFSETQ. J gave up 8 bases and V 5 bases, and 14 bases lay outside the gene matches. CDR3 size: 17 residues. CDR3 in amino acids: CASRPWSSSGGAYEQFF. In DNA form, the CDR3 reads TGCGCCAGCAGGCCTTGGAGTTCTAGCGGGGGGGCATATGAGCAGTTCTTC.

The chain joins TRBV18 to TRBJ2-5; 7 nucleotides match TRBD1. Germline lookup yields CDR1 KGHSH and CDR2 LQKENI. The CDR3 runs to 12 residues. The ends lost 6 bases at V and 4 bases at J; junction bases unmatched: 2. This CDR3 reads CASSRDRETQYF. The CDR3, as DNA: TGTGCCAGCTCTCGGGACAGAGAGACCCAGTACTTC.

The chain uses TRBV3-1 (or the pseudogene TRBV3-2) and TRBJ1-2; no definite D call. CDR3 length: 12 residues. Trimming cost V 0 bases and J 8 bases, with 7 bases left between them. The germline gives CDR1 LGHDT, CDR2 YNNKEL (reference sequence). The CDR3 loop is CASSQELRGYTF. CDR3 sequence (DNA): TGTGCCAGCAGCCAAGAGCTGAGGGGCTACACCTTC.

V is TRBV19 and J is TRBJ2-1; D call uncertain. The germline gives CDR1 LNHDA, CDR2 SQIVND (reference sequence). The CDR3 length is 15 residues. The V end was cut by 5 bases, the J end by 3 bases, with 14 bases between. The CDR3 DNA follows: TGTGCCAGTAGTTACGAGGTATTGAGCTACAATGAGCAGTTCTTC. Translation: CASSYEVLSYNEQFF.

V is TRBV10-3 and J is TRBJ2-3; possibly TRBD2 for D (5 bases). Trimming removed 3 bases at V and 1 base at J, with 17 bases between. CDR3 length: 17 amino acids. Germline V lookup: CDR1 ENHRY, CDR2 SYGVKD. As DNA, the CDR3 is TGTGCCATCAGTGAAACAGACGGGGTCTTTGGCACAGATACGCAGTATTTT. Translation: CAISETDGVFGTDTQYF.